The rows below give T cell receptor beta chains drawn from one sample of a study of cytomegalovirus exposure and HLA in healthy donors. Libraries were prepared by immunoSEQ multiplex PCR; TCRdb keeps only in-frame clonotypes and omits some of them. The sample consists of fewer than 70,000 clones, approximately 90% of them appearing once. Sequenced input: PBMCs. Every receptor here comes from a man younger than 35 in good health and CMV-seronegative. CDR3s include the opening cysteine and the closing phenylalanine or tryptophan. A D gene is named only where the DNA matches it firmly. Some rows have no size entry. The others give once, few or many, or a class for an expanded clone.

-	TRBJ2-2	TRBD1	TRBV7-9	TGTGCCAGCACGCAACTCTCACAGGGGTACGGGGAGCTGTTTTTT	CASTQLSQGYGELFF
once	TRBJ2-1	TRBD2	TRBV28	TGTGCCAGCAGTCCCCGGACTAGGGACTACAATGAGCAGTTCTTC	CASSPRTRDYNEQFF
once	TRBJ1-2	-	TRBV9	TGTGCCAGCAGCGTAGAGGCGGGTTATGGCTACACCTTC	CASSVEAGYGYTF
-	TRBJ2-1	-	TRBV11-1	TGTGCCAGCAGCTTAGACCGCCAGGAGCAGTTCTTC	CASSLDRQEQFF
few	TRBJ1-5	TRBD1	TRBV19	TGTGCCAGTAGTACCTCGACAGGGTTCGAAAGCAATCAGCCCCAGCATTTT	CASSTSTGFESNQPQHF
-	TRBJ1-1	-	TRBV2	TGTGCCACCAAAGACCTAGGCCGGGACACTGAAGCTTTCTTT	CATKDLGRDTEAFF
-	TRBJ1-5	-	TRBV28	TGTGCCAGCAGTTCCAGGGCCTCTGCCCAGCATTTT	CASSSRASAQHF
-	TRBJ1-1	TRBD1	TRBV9	TGTGCCAGCAGCGTGAGGGACAGGGGAATCACTGAAGCTTTCTTT	CASSVRDRGITEAFF
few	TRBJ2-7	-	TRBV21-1	TGTGCCAGCAGCCCCCGGGGACTGAGCTCCTACGAGCAGTACTTC	CASSPRGLSSYEQYF
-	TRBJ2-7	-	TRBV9	TGTGCCAGCAGCGTAGGTAACTTAGCGGCCTACGAGCAGTACTTC	CASSVGNLAAYEQYF
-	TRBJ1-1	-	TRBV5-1	TGCGCCAGCAGGTTGGGGACAGAAGCTTTCTTT	CASRLGTEAFF
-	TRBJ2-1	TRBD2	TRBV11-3	TGTGCCAGCACCCGACTGACTTCCTCTAGCGGGAGTGGGAATGAGCAGTTCTTC	CASTRLTSSSGSGNEQFF
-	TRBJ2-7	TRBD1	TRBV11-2	TGTGCCAGCAGCCGGTCCGACAGGGGCGGTGGCGAGCAGTACTTC	CASSRSDRGGGEQYF
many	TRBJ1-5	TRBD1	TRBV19	TGTGCCAGTAGTAAACAGGGGGTTAGCAATCAGCCCCAGCATTTT	CASSKQGVSNQPQHF
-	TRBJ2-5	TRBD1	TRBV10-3	TGTGCCATCAGTGAGGCACCGCCCGGGACAGGGGGCCAAGAGACCCAGTACTTC	CAISEAPPGTGGQETQYF
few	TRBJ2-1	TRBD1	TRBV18	TGTGCCAGCTCCCGAGATAGACAGGGGGCAGGTCAGGTACTACCCTACAATGAGCAGTTCTTC	CASSRDRQGAGQVLPYNEQFF
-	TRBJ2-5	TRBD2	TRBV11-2	TGTGCCAGCAGCTTGGGACTAGTGCCCGAGACCCAGTACTTC	CASSLGLVPETQYF
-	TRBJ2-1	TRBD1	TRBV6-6	TGTGCCAGCAGATGGGACAGGGGATCCTACAATGAGCAGTTCTTC	CASRWDRGSYNEQFF
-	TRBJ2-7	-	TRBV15	TGTGCCACCAGCATGGGGGCTACCTACGAGCAGTACTTC	CATSMGATYEQYF
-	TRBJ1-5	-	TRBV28	TGTGCCAGCAGACCCGGGAATATGCGTCAGCCCCAGCATTTT	CASRPGNMRQPQHF
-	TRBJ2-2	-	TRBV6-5	TGTGCCAGCAGTTCCACTAGCTCCCGGGAGCTGTTTTTT	CASSSTSSRELFF
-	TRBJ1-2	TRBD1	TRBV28	TGTGCCAGCAGTTTAGGGACAGGGGGGGCGAGCTATGGCTACACCTTC	CASSLGTGGASYGYTF
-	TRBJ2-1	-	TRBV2	TGTGCCGGAAATAACCAGGGGCTGGGCAATGAGCAGTTCTTC	CAGNNQGLGNEQFF
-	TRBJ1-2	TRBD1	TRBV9	TGTGCCAGTAGTCTACGGGACAGCTATGGCTACACCTTC	CASSLRDSYGYTF
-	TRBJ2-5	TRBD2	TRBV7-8	TGTGCCAGCAGCTTAGTGGCTAGCGGAGGGATCCAAGAGACCCAGTACTTC	CASSLVASGGIQETQYF
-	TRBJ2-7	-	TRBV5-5	TGTGCCAGCGGACACCGGCAGGGGCCCTACGAGCAGTACTTC	CASGHRQGPYEQYF
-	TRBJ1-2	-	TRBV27	TGTGCCAGCAGCTCCCTGGGGGCCGGACAACGGCATGGCTACACCTTC	CASSSLGAGQRHGYTF
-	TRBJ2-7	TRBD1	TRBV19	TGTGCCAGTAGCGAAACCGGGACAGGGACCTACGAGCAGTACTTC	CASSETGTGTYEQYF
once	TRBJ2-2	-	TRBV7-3	TGTGCCAGCAGCTTAGTCCCTGACACCACCGGGGAGCTGTTTTTT	CASSLVPDTTGELFF
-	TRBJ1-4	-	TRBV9	TGTGCCAGCAGCGTAGGTTCCAGCGTTAATGAAAAACTGTTTTTT	CASSVGSSVNEKLFF
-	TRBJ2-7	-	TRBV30	TGTGCCTGGAGTAGGGGCTACGAGCAGTACTTC	CAWSRGYEQYF
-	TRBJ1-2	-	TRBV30	TGTGCCTGGAAAGGGGGGGGCGACGGCTATGGCTACACCTTC	CAWKGGGDGYGYTF
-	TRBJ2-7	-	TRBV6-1	TGTGCCAGCAGCCAAAGTCGGGTTAGGAACGAGCAGTACTTC	CASSQSRVRNEQYF
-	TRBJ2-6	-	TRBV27	TGTGCCAGCAGTTCTGTACTCATTAGCTCTGGGGCCAACGTCCTGACTTTC	CASSSVLISSGANVLTF
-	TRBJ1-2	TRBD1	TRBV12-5	TGTGCTAGTGGTTTGGTACGCGAAAAGGGGGCCGCCGATGGCTACACCTTC	CASGLVREKGAADGYTF
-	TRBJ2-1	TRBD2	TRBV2	TGTGCCAGCAGTGACTTGGGACTAGCGGGGACCTACAATGAGCAGTTCTTC	CASSDLGLAGTYNEQFF
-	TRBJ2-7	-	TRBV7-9	TGTGCCAGCAGCCCTACAGGGAGCTCCTACGAGCAGTACTTC	CASSPTGSSYEQYF
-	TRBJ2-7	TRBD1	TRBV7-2	TGTGCCAGCACGGGACAGGGACCCTACGAGCAGTACTTC	CASTGQGPYEQYF
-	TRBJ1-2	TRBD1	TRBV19	TGTGCCAGTAATCCCTCCGGGACAGGGGTAGGAGGCTACACCTTC	CASNPSGTGVGGYTF
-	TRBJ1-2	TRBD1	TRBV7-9	TGTGCCAGCAGCTCGCAGACAGGGCGGAATGGCTACACCTTC	CASSSQTGRNGYTF
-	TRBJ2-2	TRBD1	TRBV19	TGTGCCAGTACTCCCCGACAGGGGCACACCGGGGAGCTGTTTTTT	CASTPRQGHTGELFF
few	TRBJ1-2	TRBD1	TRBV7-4	TGTGCCAGCAGATTCCTCCCAGTGATAGTCCGGACAGGGTTATCCCGCGGCTACACCTTC	CASRFLPVIVRTGLSRGYTF
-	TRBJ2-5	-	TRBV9	TGTGCCAGCAGCGCCGGAGGGTCAAGCAACCAGTACTTC	CASSAGGSSNQYF
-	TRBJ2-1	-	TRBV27	TGTGCCAGCAGTTTATCCTACAGGGACAATGAGCAGTTCTTC	CASSLSYRDNEQFF
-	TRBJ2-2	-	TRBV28	TGTGCCACTATGGGGGGGGGCCCCGGGGAGCTGTTTTTT	CATMGGGPGELFF
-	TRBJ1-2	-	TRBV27	TGTGCCAGCAGGCCCCTTCAGGGGAACTATGGCTACACCTTC	CASRPLQGNYGYTF
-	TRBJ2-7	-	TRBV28	TGTGCCAGCAGCGGGGTAAAGTACGAGCAGTACTTC	CASSGVKYEQYF
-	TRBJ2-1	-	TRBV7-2	TGTGCCAGCAGCTTAGATCCGCGGGCCACCTACAATGAGCAGTTCTTC	CASSLDPRATYNEQFF
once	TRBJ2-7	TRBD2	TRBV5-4	TGTGCCAGCAGCTATACTAGCGGGGTACCCTACGAGCAGTACTTC	CASSYTSGVPYEQYF
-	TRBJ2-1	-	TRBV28	TGTGCCAGCAGTTTTGGCGGCTACAATGAGCAGTTCTTC	CASSFGGYNEQFF
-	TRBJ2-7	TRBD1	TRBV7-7	TGTGCTAGCAGCTTCCAACAGGGGTACGAGCAGTACTTC	CASSFQQGYEQYF
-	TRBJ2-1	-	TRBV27	TGTGCCAGCAGTTTAAGATTGGGCCACTACAATGAGCAGTTCTTC	CASSLRLGHYNEQFF
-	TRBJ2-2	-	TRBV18	TGTGCCACCCGCGGGGACGGGCTGAACACCGGGGAGCTGTTTTTT	CATRGDGLNTGELFF
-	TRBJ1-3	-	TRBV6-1	TGTGCCAGCAGTGAAGCTAGGGCAGGGTTGGGAAACACCATATATTTT	CASSEARAGLGNTIYF
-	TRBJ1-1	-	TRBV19	TGTGCCAGTAGTGTATACAGGGATATGAACACTGAAGCTTTCTTT	CASSVYRDMNTEAFF